This T cell receptor (beta chain) is from a study of PD-1 blockade in classical Hodgkin lymphoma. Clones were sequenced by immunoSEQ multiplex PCR, and TCRdb holds only the in-frame ones, with some missing. The repertoire holds more than 20,000 clones, about 94% seen once, with over 4.5% in the top ten. In germline, CDR1 is SGDLS, CDR2 YYNGEE. With 0 bases removed from V and 9 bases from J, the gap between germline ends came to 13 bases. The CDR3 spans 14 residues. Described time point: newly diagnosed, previously untreated cHL patient sample. The gene calls are TRBV9 and TRBJ2-4, with D possibly being TRBD1 (5 bases). The sequenced sample was peripheral blood mononuclear cells (PBMCs). This receptor was obtained from a human donor with classical Hodgkin lymphoma. In DNA form, the CDR3 reads TGTGCCAGCAGCGTAGGTCCAGGGCCGGGCATTCAGTACTTC. Translating gives CASSVGPGPGIQYF.